This T cell receptor (beta chain) comes out of a study of identical twins. V lost 0 bases and J lost 6, with 11 bases in between. This CDR3 is built from 14 residues. Germline V lookup: CDR1 SGHTA, CDR2 FQGNSA. MiXCR, run by TCRdb on the 5' RACE reads, gives a single entry per CDR3 protein. In the table there are fewer than 900,000 distinct CDR3 sequences, 18% of which are singletons. A further study also used this sample, focusing on T cells expressing NK-cell markers.

This clonotype was obtained from a woman aged 18 to 35 in good health. The sample was PBMCs. This chain joins TRBV7-2 and TRBJ1-1, with D uncertain. Written as DNA, the CDR3 is TGTGCCAGCAGCTTAGCAGTGGGTACAGCTGAAGCTTTCTTT. Translation: CASSLAVGTAEAFF. The full variable domain, in which reference TRBV7-2 and TRBJ1-1 provide the parts outside the CDR3, is GAGVSQSPSNKVTEKGKDVELRCDPISGHTALYWYRQSLGQGLEFLIYFQGNSAPDKSGLPSDRFSAERTGGSVSTLTIQRTQQEDSAVYLCASSLAVGTAEAFFGQGTRLTVV.